A selection of T cell receptor beta chains follows, all from one sample in a study of shared clonotypes between healthy human individuals. Sequencing used immunoSEQ multiplex PCR; TCRdb keeps in-frame clones, though not all of them. This table has a few million clones, approximately 95% appearing once. Sample: naive CD4+ T cells from PBMCs. The receptors were sampled from a man younger than 35 in good health. Some clones in this sample may be carry-over from other donors' samples. Each CDR3 is given with its conserved first and last residue. The D gene is left open where the match is weak. Where a row states a size, it is once, few, many or the class of an expanded clone; other rows omit it.

V: TRBV2
J: TRBJ2-5
size: -
D: -
CDR3: CASSEGQGGETQYF
DNA: TGTGCCAGCAGTGAAGGGCAGGGTGGGGAGACCCAGTACTTC

V: TRBV4-3
J: TRBJ1-1
size: -
D: -
CDR3: CASSQGVRGTEAFF
DNA: TGCGCCAGCAGCCAAGGGGTTAGGGGGACTGAAGCTTTCTTT

V: TRBV25-1
J: TRBJ2-5
size: -
D: TRBD1
CDR3: CASSSGTGVLETQYF
DNA: TGTGCCAGCAGCTCAGGGACAGGGGTGTTAGAGACCCAGTACTTC

V: TRBV14
J: TRBJ1-1
size: few
D: TRBD1
CDR3: CASSQDWGQTNTEAFF
DNA: TGTGCCAGCAGCCAAGATTGGGGACAGACGAACACTGAAGCTTTCTTT

V: TRBV5-1
J: TRBJ2-6
size: once
D: -
CDR3: CASSPTVSGANVLTF
DNA: TGCGCCAGCAGCCCAACAGTAAGTGGGGCCAACGTCCTGACTTTC

V: TRBV7-3
J: TRBJ2-1
size: -
D: -
CDR3: CASSLLSGGYNEQFF
DNA: TGTGCCAGCAGCTTACTCTCCGGCGGATACAATGAGCAGTTCTTC

V: TRBV29-1
J: TRBJ2-1
size: -
D: -
CDR3: CSVRRGNEQFF
DNA: TGCAGCGTTCGCAGGGGAAATGAGCAGTTCTTC

V: TRBV19
J: TRBJ2-3
size: -
D: -
CDR3: CASSSGRSGTDTQYF
DNA: TGTGCCAGTAGTAGTGGGAGAAGCGGCACAGATACGCAGTATTTT

V: TRBV7-8
J: TRBJ1-5
size: -
D: -
CDR3: CASNWGGDQPQHF
DNA: TGTGCCAGCAATTGGGGAGGGGACCAGCCCCAGCATTTT

V: TRBV28
J: TRBJ1-5
size: -
D: -
CDR3: CASRPFSGGNQPQHF
DNA: TGTGCCAGCAGGCCCTTCTCAGGGGGCAATCAGCCCCAGCATTTT

V: TRBV10-1
J: TRBJ2-7
size: once
D: -
CDR3: CASSEGKNSYEQYF
DNA: TGCGCCAGCAGTGAGGGGAAAAACTCCTACGAGCAGTACTTC

V: TRBV28
J: TRBJ2-7
size: -
D: -
CDR3: CASRTPYLGEQYF
DNA: TGTGCCAGCAGAACCCCATATCTGGGCGAGCAGTACTTC

V: TRBV11-2
J: TRBJ1-1
size: -
D: -
CDR3: CASSLARGGTEAFF
DNA: TGTGCCAGCAGCTTAGCTAGGGGAGGGACTGAAGCTTTCTTT

V: TRBV6-1
J: TRBJ1-2
size: -
D: TRBD1
CDR3: CASSRTGNGYTF
DNA: TGTGCCAGCAGTCGGACAGGGAATGGCTACACCTTC

V: TRBV9
J: TRBJ1-5
size: -
D: -
CDR3: CASSYDGSREGTQHF
DNA: TGTGCCAGCAGCTACGACGGGTCCCGAGAAGGGACCCAGCATTTT

V: TRBV7-2
J: TRBJ2-5
size: -
D: -
CDR3: CASSLFGIQETQYF
DNA: TGTGCCAGCAGTTTATTCGGGATCCAAGAGACCCAGTACTTC

V: TRBV12-5
J: TRBJ2-3
size: -
D: -
CDR3: CASGFAEYDTQYF
DNA: TGTGCTAGTGGTTTCGCGGAATACGATACGCAGTATTTT

V: TRBV28
J: TRBJ1-1
size: few
D: TRBD1
CDR3: CASTTTGVNTEAFF
DNA: TGTGCCAGCACCACGACAGGGGTCAACACTGAAGCTTTCTTT

V: TRBV11-2
J: TRBJ2-1
size: -
D: TRBD2
CDR3: CASSLRLAAEQFF
DNA: TGTGCCAGCAGTTTACGACTAGCGGCCGAGCAGTTCTTC

V: TRBV2
J: TRBJ2-3
size: once
D: -
CDR3: CASSEVSEDTQYF
DNA: TGTGCCAGCAGTGAAGTATCTGAGGATACGCAGTATTTT

V: TRBV5-1
J: TRBJ1-2
size: -
D: -
CDR3: CASSFGAYYGYTF
DNA: TGCGCCAGCAGCTTTGGGGCGTACTATGGCTACACCTTC

V: TRBV19
J: TRBJ1-5
size: -
D: TRBD1
CDR3: CASRDRGYQPQHF
DNA: TGTGCCAGTAGGGACAGGGGGTATCAGCCCCAGCATTTT

V: TRBV5-1
J: TRBJ1-1
size: -
D: -
CDR3: CASSFNSPETEAFF
DNA: TGCGCCAGCAGCTTTAATTCTCCGGAGACTGAAGCTTTCTTT

V: TRBV9
J: TRBJ1-5
size: -
D: -
CDR3: CASSVGAASNQPQHF
DNA: TGTGCCAGCAGCGTAGGGGCCGCATCAAATCAGCCCCAGCATTTT

V: TRBV30
J: TRBJ2-3
size: -
D: TRBD2
CDR3: CAWSAGTGGADTQYF
DNA: TGTGCCTGGAGTGCCGGGACGGGGGGTGCAGATACGCAGTATTTT

V: TRBV10-3
J: TRBJ2-1
size: -
D: TRBD2
CDR3: CAISASGFDEQFF
DNA: TGTGCCATCAGTGCTAGCGGGTTCGATGAGCAGTTCTTC

V: TRBV11-2
J: TRBJ2-5
size: -
D: TRBD2
CDR3: CASSFGLAGGVQKTQYF
DNA: TGTGCCAGCAGCTTTGGACTAGCGGGAGGGGTACAGAAGACCCAGTACTTC

V: TRBV9
J: TRBJ2-7
size: -
D: -
CDR3: CASSRDRAYEQYF
DNA: TGTGCCAGCAGCCGGGACCGAGCCTACGAGCAGTACTTC

V: TRBV28
J: TRBJ1-4
size: -
D: -
CDR3: CASSSSAEKLFF
DNA: TGTGCCAGCAGTTCCTCGGCTGAAAAACTGTTTTTT

V: TRBV4-3
J: TRBJ1-2
size: once
D: -
CDR3: CASSQDTHLRDGYTF
DNA: TGCGCCAGCAGCCAAGATACCCATTTAAGGGATGGCTACACCTTC

V: TRBV5-1
J: TRBJ2-7
size: -
D: TRBD1
CDR3: CASSNRQGLNEQYF
DNA: TGCGCCAGCAGTAATAGACAGGGATTGAACGAGCAGTACTTC

V: TRBV2
J: TRBJ2-1
size: -
D: -
CDR3: CASSEVQQGGNEQFF
DNA: TGTGCCAGCAGTGAAGTTCAACAGGGTGGAAATGAGCAGTTCTTC

V: TRBV2
J: TRBJ2-4
size: once
D: -
CDR3: CASREDIHLAKNIQYF
DNA: TGTGCCAGCAGGGAGGACATACACTTAGCCAAAAACATTCAGTACTTC

V: TRBV7-9
J: TRBJ2-7
size: -
D: -
CDR3: CASSGTMMGLSYEQYF
DNA: TGTGCCAGCAGCGGGACGATGATGGGGTTATCCTACGAGCAGTACTTC

V: TRBV4-1
J: TRBJ2-7
size: -
D: -
CDR3: CASSQVLGDEQYF
DNA: TGCGCCAGCAGCCAAGTTCTAGGGGACGAGCAGTACTTC

V: TRBV18
J: TRBJ1-5
size: -
D: -
CDR3: CASSQGNSNQPQHF
DNA: TGTGCCAGCTCACAGGGGAATAGCAATCAGCCCCAGCATTTT

V: TRBV19
J: TRBJ1-2
size: -
D: -
CDR3: CASRTIRAGGGGYTF
DNA: TGTGCCAGTAGGACCATTAGGGCCGGGGGGGGCGGCTACACCTTC

V: TRBV6-1
J: TRBJ2-7
size: -
D: -
CDR3: CATARDGYYEQYF
DNA: TGTGCCACAGCCCGAGACGGATACTACGAGCAGTACTTC

V: TRBV18
J: TRBJ2-1
size: -
D: TRBD2
CDR3: CASSPPASGRYNEQFF
DNA: TGTGCCAGCTCACCACCGGCTAGCGGGAGGTACAATGAGCAGTTCTTC

V: TRBV7-9
J: TRBJ2-2
size: -
D: -
CDR3: CASSPTGGARSWTGELFF
DNA: TGTGCCAGCAGCCCAACAGGGGGGGCTAGAAGCTGGACCGGGGAGCTGTTTTTT

V: TRBV5-1
J: TRBJ2-5
size: -
D: -
CDR3: CASSLFGGGETQYF
DNA: TGCGCCAGCAGCTTGTTCGGGGGCGGGGAGACCCAGTACTTC

V: TRBV28
J: TRBJ2-3
size: -
D: -
CDR3: CASSQDRGGAGEDTQYF
DNA: TGTGCCAGCAGTCAAGACAGGGGGGGAGCGGGAGAGGATACGCAGTATTTT

V: TRBV28
J: TRBJ1-5
size: -
D: -
CDR3: CASREPEPYTNQPQHF
DNA: TGTGCCAGCAGGGAACCCGAGCCCTATACCAATCAGCCCCAGCATTTT

V: TRBV5-1
J: TRBJ2-3
size: -
D: TRBD2
CDR3: CASSSGMGLAGADTQYF
DNA: TGCGCCAGCAGCTCGGGAATGGGACTAGCGGGAGCAGATACGCAGTATTTT

V: TRBV6-1
J: TRBJ2-7
size: -
D: TRBD2
CDR3: CASSGTSQGSTSGFSYEQYF
DNA: TGTGCCAGCAGTGGGACCTCACAAGGATCGACTAGCGGTTTCTCCTACGAGCAGTACTTC

V: TRBV19
J: TRBJ1-4
size: -
D: TRBD1
CDR3: CASTRQGAATNEKLFF
DNA: TGTGCCAGTACCCGACAGGGGGCAGCAACTAATGAAAAACTGTTTTTT

V: TRBV28
J: TRBJ2-1
size: -
D: TRBD2
CDR3: CASSFLSWTSGRSSYNEQFF
DNA: TGTGCCAGCAGTTTTCTCTCTTGGACTAGCGGGAGAAGCTCCTACAATGAGCAGTTCTTC

V: TRBV5-1
J: TRBJ2-3
size: once
D: TRBD1
CDR3: CASSSGQITDTQYF
DNA: TGCGCCAGCAGCTCGGGACAGATCACAGATACGCAGTATTTT

V: TRBV2
J: TRBJ2-1
size: once
D: -
CDR3: CATGIYNEQFF
DNA: TGTGCCACGGGGATTTACAATGAGCAGTTCTTC